The 3 T cell receptor beta chains listed next were all sequenced from one sample in a study of low-dose radiotherapy and immunotherapy resistance in tumors. TRAV- and TRBV-specific primers primed first-strand cDNA, covering alpha and beta chains. PCR amplification of the TCRs was performed with Phusion for about 20 PCR cycles, and it relied on a constant-region primer together with a V-primer adapter. TCRdb redid the calling of the reads with MiXCR, one entry per CDR3 protein. The sample yields nearly 95,000 distinct CDR3 sequences, just under 9.5% seen once. Time point denoted: before trial treatment. Sequenced here: PBMCs, sampled before treatment. These receptors were obtained from a male donor with prostate cancer.

Many counts were recorded for this clonotype. CDR3 DNA: TGTGCCACCAGGGACAGCCGAACCTACGAGCAGTACTTC. Translation: CATRDSRTYEQYF. The chain is built from TRBV28 and TRBJ2-7; 7 bases agree with TRBD1. This CDR3 comprises 13 residues. The germline V gene encodes CDR1 MDHEN and CDR2 SYDVKM. V trimming: 10 bases; J trimming: 2 bases; junction bases outside the gene matches: 8.

This clonotype has ten or more counts. The chain has TRBV28 and TRBJ2-3; TRBD2 matches 8 bases. The CDR3 consists of 14 residues. CDR1 and CDR2 from the germline V gene are MDHEN and SYDVKM. The V and J ends lost 6 bases and 3 bases, in that order; junction bases with no gene match: 5. CDR3 amino acids: CASRSGGLTDTQYF. The CDR3 nucleotides are TGTGCCAGCAGGAGCGGGGGACTGACAGATACGCAGTATTTT.

This clonotype has at least ten counts. This chain joins TRBV7-6 and TRBJ2-3; D gene unclear. CDR1 SGHVS and CDR2 FNYEAQ come from the germline V gene. V was cut by 2 bases and J by 2 bases, with 11 bases left in between. This CDR3 has 15 amino acids. Written as DNA, the CDR3 is TGTGCCAGCAGCTTAATGACCACCGCCACAGATACGCAGTATTTT. Translated, it gives CASSLMTTATDTQYF.